Below, 18 T cell receptor beta chains from the same sample are listed, as sequenced in a study of T cells in localized non-small cell lung cancer. Assay used: immunoSEQ multiplex PCR; TCRdb lists only in-frame clones, some missing. The sample includes tens of thousands of clones, more than 85% of them seen just once. The source was peripheral blood, collected before any cancer treatment. The receptors stem from an older male donor with stage I squamous cell lung carcinoma.

This chain links TRBV5-5 with TRBJ1-6, with D unresolved. Trimming pared 0 bases from V and 3 bases from J, leaving 7 bases between. Germline CDR1 reads SGHKS; CDR2 reads YYEKEE (reference sequence). The CDR3 has 15 amino acids. CDR3 sequence: CASSLAGSYNSPLHF. CDR3 nucleotide sequence: TGTGCCAGCAGCTTGGCTGGGAGCTATAATTCACCCCTCCACTTT.

This sequence joins TRBV6-5 and TRBJ1-3; D not resolved. CDR3 length: 16 residues. V was cut by 3 bases and J by 4 bases, with 16 bases left in between. Germline assignment: CDR1 MNHEY and CDR2 SVGAGI. The CDR3 loop is CASSYGSQLAGNTIYF. CDR3 nucleotide sequence: TGTGCCAGCAGTTATGGTTCCCAGCTAGCGGGAAACACCATATATTTT.

The rearrangement joins TRBV19 to TRBJ1-2; D not resolved. Germline V gene lookup returns CDR1 LNHDA and CDR2 SQIVND (reference sequence). V was trimmed by 3 bases and J by 2 bases, leaving 1 base between them. The length of the CDR3 is 11 residues. The DNA for the CDR3 is TGTGCCAGTAGTATCAACTATGGCTACACCTTC. This sequence encodes CASSINYGYTF.

The chain carries TRBV7-6 and TRBJ2-5; TRBD1 aligns across 8 bases. Per the germline V gene, CDR1 is SGHVS and CDR2 is FNYEAQ. V dropped 3 bases and J dropped 3; count of bases not matched to a gene: 15. CDR3 length: 18 amino acids. CDR3 nucleotides: TGTGCCAGCAGCTTGGAGGGACCGGACAGGGAGCTTGAAGAGACCCAGTACTTC. This sequence encodes CASSLEGPDRELEETQYF. Together with reference TRBV7-6 and TRBJ2-5, the CDR3 gives the full variable domain: GAGVSQSPRYKVTKRGQDVALRCDPISGHVSLYWYRQALGQGPEFLTYFNYEAQQDKSGLPNDRFSAERPEGSISTLTIQRTEQRDSAMYRCASSLEGPDRELEETQYFGPGTRLLVL.

This clone occurred once. This rearrangement joins TRBV7-9 to TRBJ2-1; 8 nucleotides match TRBD2. This CDR3 spans 15 amino acids. J gave up 4 bases and V 1 base, and 3 bases lay outside the gene matches. CDR1 is SEHNR and CDR2 is FQNEAQ in the germline V gene (reference sequence). The CDR3 protein is CASSLESGGYNEQFF. The CDR3 region has the DNA TGTGCCAGCAGCTTAGAAAGCGGGGGATACAATGAGCAGTTCTTC.

The genes are TRBV28 and TRBJ1-5, with D maybe TRBD1 (6 bases). V was clipped by 11 bases and J by 7 bases, with 15 bases between them. Germline V lookup: CDR1 MDHEN, CDR2 SYDVKM. The CDR3 extends over 12 amino acids. CDR3 in DNA: TGTGCCCTTAACTCACAGGGCCAGCCCCAGCATTTT. Protein product: CALNSQGQPQHF.

A single count supports this clone. This chain joins TRBV13 and TRBJ2-7, with D possibly matching TRBD2 (5 bases). V gave up 0 bases and J gave up 12 bases, with 9 bases separating them. The CDR3 has 11 residues. Germline values: CDR1 PRHDT, CDR2 FYEKMQ (reference sequence). The CDR3 DNA sequence: TGTGCCAGCAGCTTAGGCGGGATTATGTACTTC. Its translation: CASSLGGIMYF.

This chain uses TRBV2 with TRBJ1-6; D is possibly TRBD1 (5 bases). V dropped 7 bases and J dropped 8 bases, with 12 bases sitting between them. CDR1 is SNHLY, CDR2 FYNNEI, per germline. The CDR3 totals 13 residues. CDR3 bases: TGTGCCAGCAATATTAGGGGAGATTCACCCCTCCACTTT. Amino acids: CASNIRGDSPLHF.

The chain recombines TRBV9 with TRBJ1-1; D gene unclear. V lost 4 bases, J lost 6 bases, and 13 bases lay in between. The V gene's germline CDR1 is SGDLS and CDR2 YYNGEE. There are 13 residues in the CDR3. The CDR3 bases are TGTGCCAGCAGCCCCCCCGGAAGGGCTGAAGCTTTCTTT. It yields the protein CASSPPGRAEAFF. The full variable domain, its missing parts supplied by reference TRBV9 and TRBJ1-1, is DSGVTQTPKHLITATGQRVTLRCSPRSGDLSVYWYQQSLDQGLQFLIQYYNGEERAKGNILERFSAQQFPDLHSELNLSSLELGDSALYFCASSPPGRAEAFFGQGTRLTVV.

This chain links TRBV10-1 with TRBJ2-2; 10 nucleotides line up with TRBD2. The trim removed 2 bases at V and 4 bases at J, leaving 4 bases unmatched. CDR3 size: 16 residues. The V gene's germline CDR1 is WNHNN and CDR2 SYGVQD (reference sequence). As DNA, the CDR3 is TGCGCCAGCAGTGAGGCTAGCGGGAGCGTCACCGGGGAGCTGTTTTTT. It encodes CASSEASGSVTGELFF.

The chain employs TRBV15 and TRBJ2-7; 7 nucleotides match TRBD1. The CDR3 totals 13 residues. V trimming: 4 bases; J trimming: 2 bases; junction bases outside the gene matches: 2. Germline V gene sequence: CDR1 LNHNV, CDR2 YYDKDF (reference sequence). CDR3: CATSTDRTYEQYF. CDR3 nucleotides: TGTGCCACCAGCACGGACAGGACCTACGAGCAGTACTTC.

Here the CDR3 reads CASSLIGVGDTIYF. The CDR3 DNA reads TGTGCCAGCAGCTTAATAGGGGTGGGGGACACCATATATTTT. This rearrangement joins TRBV11-2 to TRBJ1-3; tentatively, D is TRBD1 (5 bases). Germline assignment: CDR1 SGHAT and CDR2 FQNNGV. Trimming removed 2 bases from V and 8 bases from J, with 13 bases in between. The CDR3 is 14 residues long.

The chain is built from TRBV16 and TRBJ1-1, with D possibly matching TRBD1 (5 bases). The CDR3 has 15 residues. CDR1 KGHSY and CDR2 FQNENV come from the germline V gene. Trimming left V 2 bases short and J 5 bases short, with 15 bases between. CDR3 amino acids: CASSQAGTGFTEAFF. In nucleotides, the CDR3 is TGTGCCAGCAGCCAAGCTGGGACCGGATTTACTGAAGCTTTCTTT.

This chain uses TRBV11-2 with TRBJ1-1; 9 positions match TRBD1. This CDR3 spans 16 amino acids. Germline values: CDR1 SGHAT, CDR2 FQNNGV. V lost 5 bases, J lost 4 bases, and 11 bases stayed unmatched. The CDR3 bases are TGTGCCAGCAGCCCCACATGGACAGGGGTGAGCACTGAAGCTTTCTTT. Amino acid sequence: CASSPTWTGVSTEAFF.

J is TRBJ1-2 and V is TRBV2; tentatively, D is TRBD1 (6 bases). The CDR3 contains 14 residues. Germline assignment: CDR1 SNHLY and CDR2 FYNNEI. Trimming removed 8 bases at V and 7 bases at J, with 20 bases between. CDR3 in DNA: TGTGCCAGCTATGTCCCGGGACAAAAGGTTGGCTACACCTTC. This encodes CASYVPGQKVGYTF.

J is TRBJ2-7 and V is TRBV4-3, with TRBD2 as a possible D gene (5 bases). The germline V gene encodes CDR1 LGHNA and CDR2 YSLEER. V was pared by 6 bases and J by 0 bases, with 15 bases between. This CDR3 spans 15 amino acids. The CDR3 loop reads CASSETRGPSYEQYF. The CDR3 DNA reads TGCGCCAGCAGTGAAACCCGGGGTCCCTCCTACGAGCAGTACTTC.

The chain has TRBV4-1 and TRBJ2-2; TRBD2 might be the D (6 bases). This CDR3 contains 15 residues. V lost 1 base and J lost 7, with 13 bases in between. Germline V CDR1 and CDR2: MGHRA, YSYEKL. The CDR3 loop reads CASSQAGSGSGELFF. DNA of the CDR3: TGCGCCAGCAGCCAAGCAGGGTCCGGGAGCGGGGAGCTGTTTTTT.

This clone was seen a few times. J is TRBJ2-1 and V is TRBV12-5, with 7 bases matching TRBD1. CDR1 LGHNT and CDR2 FRNRAP come from the germline V gene. The CDR3 contains 15 residues. Germline trimming cut 6 bases from V and 9 bases from J; bases unmatched to any gene: 14. DNA for the CDR3: TGTGCTAGTGGCGGGAAATCGACAGGGAAGGGTGAGCAGTTCTTC. Translated: CASGGKSTGKGEQFF.